Listed below are T cell receptor beta chains from one sample, sequenced in a study of blood T cell repertoires in COVID-19. Sequencing was performed with immunoSEQ multiplex PCR; in TCRdb, only in-frame clones are kept and a portion is missing. Of approximately 250,000 clones in the sample, around nine tenths were seen once. Material for sequencing was peripheral blood. The receptors come from a man aged 35-49 years with active or convalescent COVID-19. Both conserved end residues are part of each CDR3. The order of the fields is D gene, clone size, J gene, V gene, CDR3 protein, CDR3 DNA. A D gene is named only where the DNA matches it firmly. A clone size is listed for some rows: how often the clone was seen (once, few, many), or a class if it is expanded.

d_call: TRBD2
clone_size: .
j_call: TRBJ2-7
v_call: TRBV19
cdr3_aa: CASSIGLAGDTYEQYF
cdr3_nt: TGTGCCAGTAGTATTGGACTAGCGGGGGACACCTACGAGCAGTACTTC

d_call: .
clone_size: .
j_call: TRBJ2-1
v_call: TRBV5-8
cdr3_aa: CASSKGQDSSYNEQFF
cdr3_nt: TGTGCCAGCAGCAAGGGTCAGGACAGCTCCTACAATGAGCAGTTCTTC

d_call: .
clone_size: .
j_call: TRBJ2-7
v_call: TRBV29-1
cdr3_aa: CLDGVRGEQYF
cdr3_nt: TGCCTCGACGGCGTTCGAGGCGAGCAGTACTTC

d_call: TRBD1
clone_size: few
j_call: TRBJ1-2
v_call: TRBV5-1
cdr3_aa: CASSLAVGQGSYYTF
cdr3_nt: TGCGCCAGCAGCTTGGCCGTGGGACAGGGAAGTTACTACACCTTC

d_call: TRBD1
clone_size: .
j_call: TRBJ1-2
v_call: TRBV7-9
cdr3_aa: CAVGDRVYGYTF
cdr3_nt: TGTGCCGTTGGGGACAGGGTCTATGGCTACACCTTC

d_call: .
clone_size: once
j_call: TRBJ2-5
v_call: TRBV14
cdr3_aa: CASSQGGLNKETQYF
cdr3_nt: TGTGCCAGCAGCCAAGGTGGACTCAATAAAGAGACCCAGTACTTC

d_call: .
clone_size: .
j_call: TRBJ2-3
v_call: TRBV5-1
cdr3_aa: CASSLSGTDTQYF
cdr3_nt: TGCGCCAGCAGCTTGTCAGGCACAGATACGCAGTATTTT

d_call: .
clone_size: .
j_call: TRBJ2-7
v_call: TRBV5-1
cdr3_aa: CASSLAGSYEQYF
cdr3_nt: TGCGCCAGCAGCTTGGCAGGGTCCTACGAGCAGTACTTC

d_call: .
clone_size: few
j_call: TRBJ1-5
v_call: TRBV10-1
cdr3_aa: CASSAYSGQPQHF
cdr3_nt: TGCGCCAGCAGTGCTTACAGTGGACAGCCCCAGCATTTT

d_call: .
clone_size: .
j_call: TRBJ2-1
v_call: TRBV27
cdr3_aa: CASKSLSYLRSYNEQFF
cdr3_nt: TGTGCCAGCAAGTCCCTCTCCTACCTTCGCTCCTACAATGAGCAGTTCTTC

d_call: .
clone_size: .
j_call: TRBJ1-2
v_call: TRBV3-1/TRBV3-2
cdr3_aa: CASSPTTASLNYGYTF
cdr3_nt: TGTGCCAGCAGCCCTACGACAGCTTCTCTAAACTATGGCTACACCTTC

d_call: .
clone_size: .
j_call: TRBJ2-1
v_call: TRBV3-1/TRBV3-2
cdr3_aa: CASSQDPGRDNEQFF
cdr3_nt: TGTGCCAGCAGCCAAGATCCGGGTCGGGACAATGAGCAGTTCTTC

d_call: .
clone_size: once
j_call: TRBJ2-5
v_call: TRBV25-1
cdr3_aa: CASSEYNGARETQYF
cdr3_nt: TGTGCCAGCAGTGAATATAACGGCGCGAGGGAGACCCAGTACTTC

d_call: .
clone_size: .
j_call: TRBJ2-6
v_call: TRBV3-1/TRBV3-2
cdr3_aa: CASSLQGGTSGANVLTF
cdr3_nt: TGTGCCAGCAGCCTACAGGGGGGGACCTCTGGGGCCAACGTCCTGACTTTC

d_call: .
clone_size: .
j_call: TRBJ2-3
v_call: TRBV29-1
cdr3_aa: CSVEDFRGDTQYF
cdr3_nt: TGCAGCGTTGAAGATTTTAGGGGGGATACGCAGTATTTT

d_call: .
clone_size: few
j_call: TRBJ1-5
v_call: TRBV5-1
cdr3_aa: CASSPGLQGHQPQHF
cdr3_nt: TGCGCCAGCAGCCCCGGGCTACAGGGCCATCAGCCCCAGCATTTT

d_call: .
clone_size: .
j_call: TRBJ2-1
v_call: TRBV7-9
cdr3_aa: CASSLATYNEQFF
cdr3_nt: TGTGCCAGCAGCTTAGCCACTTACAATGAGCAGTTCTTC